Listed below are T cell receptor beta chains from one sample, sequenced in a study of blood T cell repertoires in COVID-19. The assay was immunoSEQ multiplex PCR, and TCRdb's table has in-frame clones only and misses some. The data show roughly 150,000 clones, around 79% seen once. What was sequenced was peripheral blood. The source of these receptors is a man over 45 with active or convalescent COVID-19. Both conserved end residues are part of each CDR3. D genes are given only for firm matches. Part of the rows lack a size; the others show once, few, many or a class for expanded clones.

clone_size	d_call	v_call	j_call	cdr3_nt	cdr3_aa
NA	TRBD2	TRBV19	TRBJ2-2	TGTGCCACGGGACTAGCGGATAACACCGGGGAGCTGTTTTTT	CATGLADNTGELFF
NA	NA	TRBV2	TRBJ1-3	TGTGCCAGCAGTGATGGCATTGGAAACACCATATATTTT	CASSDGIGNTIYF
NA	TRBD1	TRBV4-1	TRBJ1-2	TGCGCCAGCAGCCTACAGGGGAATGGGGGCTACACCTTC	CASSLQGNGGYTF
NA	TRBD2	TRBV11-2	TRBJ2-2	TGTGCCAGCAGCCGGACTAGCGGGTCGAACACCGGGGAGCTGTTTTTT	CASSRTSGSNTGELFF
NA	NA	TRBV7-9	TRBJ2-2	TGTGCCAGCAGCTTAAGAGGTTGGGGGCGGGAGAGGAACACCGGGGAGCTGTTTTTT	CASSLRGWGRERNTGELFF
NA	TRBD2	TRBV7-3	TRBJ2-1	TGTGCCAGCAGCTTAAATCTAGCGGGAGGTGGTGAGCAGTTCTTC	CASSLNLAGGGEQFF
NA	TRBD2	TRBV9	TRBJ2-7	TGTGCCAGCAGCCCCTCGTGGGAGGGCCTGGGGGAGCAGTACTTC	CASSPSWEGLGEQYF
NA	TRBD1	TRBV11-2	TRBJ1-4	TGTGCCAGCAGTCCTCGACCCGGGACAGGGTCTGAAAAACTGTTTTTT	CASSPRPGTGSEKLFF
once	NA	TRBV7-9	TRBJ2-2	TGTGCCAGCAGCTGGGGGAGGACGAACACCGGGGAGCTGTTTTTT	CASSWGRTNTGELFF
many	TRBD1	TRBV27	TRBJ2-7	TGTGCCAGCAGTTTAGGCAGGGGGCTTTCCTACGAGCAGTACTTC	CASSLGRGLSYEQYF
once	TRBD1	TRBV3-1/TRBV3-2	TRBJ2-6	TGTGCCAGCAGCCTTCCGGGACAGGGGTTAATTGGGGCCAACGTCCTGACTTTC	CASSLPGQGLIGANVLTF
few	TRBD2	TRBV13	TRBJ2-7	TGTGCCAGCAGCTTAAGTCGGGCTAGCGGGCACTACGAGCAGTACTTC	CASSLSRASGHYEQYF
NA	NA	TRBV27	TRBJ1-5	TGTGCCAGCAGTTTGGCAGACAATCAGCCCCAGCATTTT	CASSLADNQPQHF
NA	NA	TRBV4-1	TRBJ2-7	TGCGCCAGCAGCCATCTCGGGGGTTCGTTCACCCCCTACGAGCAGTACTTC	CASSHLGGSFTPYEQYF
NA	NA	TRBV27	TRBJ1-1	TGTGCCAGCAGTTTAAACAGGGTGAACACTGAAGCTTTCTTT	CASSLNRVNTEAFF
many	NA	TRBV5-1	TRBJ1-1	TGCGCCAGCAGCTTGGCAGCAGGGATGAACACTGAAGCTTTCTTT	CASSLAAGMNTEAFF
NA	TRBD2	TRBV4-2	TRBJ2-1	TGTGCCAGCAGCCAAGATTCAGGGACTAGCGGGAGGGGCAATGAGCAGTTCTTC	CASSQDSGTSGRGNEQFF
NA	NA	TRBV19	TRBJ1-1	TGTGCCAGTAGTATTAACAGAGTTCGGAACACTGAAGCTTTCTTT	CASSINRVRNTEAFF
NA	TRBD2	TRBV9	TRBJ2-1	TGTGCCAGCAGCGTGACTAGCGGGTCCAACAATGAGCAGTTCTTC	CASSVTSGSNNEQFF
NA	TRBD1	TRBV5-1	TRBJ2-3	TGCGCCAGCAGCAGGGACAGTAAAACAGATACGCAGTATTTT	CASSRDSKTDTQYF
once	NA	TRBV2	TRBJ2-7	TGTGCCAGCAGTGGGGACTCCCCCTACGAGCAGTACTTC	CASSGDSPYEQYF
NA	TRBD1	TRBV5-5	TRBJ2-3	TGTGCCAGCAGCAGGGGACAGCTCACAGATACGCAGTATTTT	CASSRGQLTDTQYF
NA	NA	TRBV5-1	TRBJ2-2	TGCGCCAGCAGCCTCCCAGCGGCCGGGGAGCTGTTTTTT	CASSLPAAGELFF
NA	TRBD1	TRBV7-3	TRBJ1-1	TGTGCCAGCAGCTTAGGGGTGACAGGGATGAACACTGAAGCTTTCTTT	CASSLGVTGMNTEAFF
NA	NA	TRBV5-1	TRBJ1-3	TGCGCCAGCAGCTCAGGGATCTCTGGAAACACCATATATTTT	CASSSGISGNTIYF
NA	NA	TRBV7-3	TRBJ1-1	TGTGCCAGCAGCTCGGGGGGCCCTATGGGGAACACTGAAGCTTTCTTT	CASSSGGPMGNTEAFF
NA	TRBD1	TRBV2	TRBJ1-5	TGTGCCAGCAGCAGGGGGCTGGATCAGCCCCAGCATTTT	CASSRGLDQPQHF
NA	TRBD2	TRBV28	TRBJ2-1	TGTGCCAGCAGCCCCGGGGGGGGGACCCCCAAAAATGAGCAGTTCTTC	CASSPGGGTPKNEQFF
NA	TRBD1	TRBV19	TRBJ2-1	TGTGCCAGTAGTATGGGACAGGGGTACAATGAGCAGTTCTTC	CASSMGQGYNEQFF
NA	NA	TRBV7-8	TRBJ2-1	TGTGCCAGCCGTCCGACAGGTTGGTTAAGGGACAATGAGCAGTTCTTC	CASRPTGWLRDNEQFF
NA	NA	TRBV24-1	TRBJ2-1	TGTGCCACCAGTGAACTCGGGAGTTTTTACAATGAGCAGTTCTTC	CATSELGSFYNEQFF
NA	TRBD1	TRBV5-5	TRBJ2-6	TGTGCCAGCAGCTCCGACAGGGGGTCCCATCTCTCTGGGGCCAACGTCCTGACTTTC	CASSSDRGSHLSGANVLTF
NA	TRBD2	TRBV5-6	TRBJ2-3	TGTGCCAGCAGCCTCCTAGCGGGAGGGCGTTTTACCACAGATACGCAGTATTTT	CASSLLAGGRFTTDTQYF
NA	NA	TRBV7-8	TRBJ1-1	TGTGCCAGCAGCCCATTCATGAACACTGAAGCTTTCTTT	CASSPFMNTEAFF
NA	NA	TRBV28	TRBJ1-4	TGTGCCAGCAGTTTCCTTCTGGGGCAGGGTAATGAAAAACTGTTTTTT	CASSFLLGQGNEKLFF
NA	TRBD1	TRBV5-3	TRBJ1-1	TGTGCCAGAAGCTCCCGGGACAGGCCTATGAACACTGAAGCTTTCTTT	CARSSRDRPMNTEAFF
NA	TRBD1	TRBV18	TRBJ2-3	TGTGCCAGCTCACGGGAACAGGGGGCGAATACGCAGTATTTT	CASSREQGANTQYF
NA	TRBD1	TRBV28	TRBJ1-5	TGTGCCAGCAGGGGGACAGGGTTCCAGCCCCAGCATTTT	CASRGTGFQPQHF
NA	NA	TRBV5-6	TRBJ2-1	TGTGCCAGCTCGGGGTGGAACAATGAGCAGTTCTTC	CASSGWNNEQFF
NA	TRBD1	TRBV2	TRBJ1-4	TGTGCCAGCACCGGGACAGAGAGCCTTATGAAAAAACTGTTTTTT	CASTGTESLMKKLFF
NA	NA	TRBV10-1	TRBJ2-1	TGCGCCAGCAGTGAGGGGGGGAAGGCTGAGCAGTTCTTC	CASSEGGKAEQFF
NA	NA	TRBV6-7	TRBJ2-5	TGTGCCAGCAGTTCCCGACGGGTAGTCCAAGAGACCCAGTACTTC	CASSSRRVVQETQYF
NA	TRBD1	TRBV6-6	TRBJ1-1	TGTGCCAGCAGTCACGACAGGGGGCAGATGAACACTGAAGCTTTCTTT	CASSHDRGQMNTEAFF
NA	NA	TRBV27	TRBJ2-4	TGTGCCAGCAGTTTAGGTGGGCAGGGCCGACACATTCAGTACTTC	CASSLGGQGRHIQYF
NA	NA	TRBV19	TRBJ2-1	TGTGCCAGTGCTCACAGGAGCTCCTACAATGAGCAGTTCTTC	CASAHRSSYNEQFF
NA	NA	TRBV7-3	TRBJ1-6	TGTGCCAGCAGCCGGACAGCTCATAATTCACCCCTCCACTTT	CASSRTAHNSPLHF
NA	NA	TRBV15	TRBJ1-2	TGTGCCACCAGCAGAGGTGGCGGCTATGGCTACACCTTC	CATSRGGGYGYTF
NA	TRBD1	TRBV2	TRBJ2-2	TGTGCCAGCAGTACGACAGGGGTTTGGACCGGGGAGCTGTTTTTT	CASSTTGVWTGELFF